This T cell receptor beta chain was recovered during a study of early T cells in non-severe SARS-CoV-2 infection. The library protocol tagged individual cDNA molecules with unique molecular identifiers. TCRdb itself ran the 5' RACE reads through MiXCR, one entry per CDR3 protein. The profile shows under 85,000 distinct CDR3 sequences, 13% to 15% of them singletons. The junction had 4 bases not matched to a gene; V was cut back by 5 bases and J by 3 bases. CDR1 is SGHKS, CDR2 YYEKEE, per germline (reference sequence). This CDR3 comprises 15 residues. The gene calls are TRBV5-5 and TRBJ2-2, with 10 bases that match TRBD1. This sequence was found in an adult who was a healthcare worker with PCR-confirmed SARS-CoV-2 infection or an uninfected control (not recorded which). The sample taken for sequencing was whole blood. CDR3 in DNA: TGTGCCAGCAGTCCCGGGACAGGGGACACCGGGGAGCTGTTTTTT. Translating it yields CASSPGTGDTGELFF.